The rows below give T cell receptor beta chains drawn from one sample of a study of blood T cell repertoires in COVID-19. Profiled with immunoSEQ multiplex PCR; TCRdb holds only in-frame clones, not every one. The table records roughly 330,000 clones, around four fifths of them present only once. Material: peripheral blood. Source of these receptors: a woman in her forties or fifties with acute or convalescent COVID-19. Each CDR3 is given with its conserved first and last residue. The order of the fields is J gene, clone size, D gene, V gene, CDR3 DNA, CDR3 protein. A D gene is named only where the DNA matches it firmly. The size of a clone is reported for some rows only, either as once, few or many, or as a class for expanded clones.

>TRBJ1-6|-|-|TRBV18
TGTGCCAGCCAACAGACACCCAATTCACCCCTCCACTTT
CASQQTPNSPLHF
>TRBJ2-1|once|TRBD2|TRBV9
TGTGCCAGCAGCTTGGCGGGAGGGAACAATGAGCAGTTCTTC
CASSLAGGNNEQFF
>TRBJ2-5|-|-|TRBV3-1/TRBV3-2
TGTGCCAGCAGCCAGCTCGACAGAATCTGGGAGACCCAGTACTTC
CASSQLDRIWETQYF
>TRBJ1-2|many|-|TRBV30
TGTGCCTGGAACCGCTTATCAGGGGCTATAGGCTACACCTTC
CAWNRLSGAIGYTF
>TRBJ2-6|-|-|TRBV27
TGTGCCAGCAGTTTAACGATTGATAGCGCCTGGGGAGGGGCCAACGTCCTGACTTTC
CASSLTIDSAWGGANVLTF
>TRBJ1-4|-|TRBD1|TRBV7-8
TGTGCCAGCAGCCCACTTCCGGGACAGACCCTTCGAAATGAAAAACTGTTTTTT
CASSPLPGQTLRNEKLFF
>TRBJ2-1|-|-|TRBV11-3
TGTGCCAGCAGCTTCGGGGAGTTCAGTGAGAATGAGCAGTTCTTC
CASSFGEFSENEQFF
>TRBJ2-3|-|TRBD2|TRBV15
TGTGCCACCAGCAGAGATCGGGGGGGGTCTAGCACAGATACGCAGTATTTT
CATSRDRGGSSTDTQYF
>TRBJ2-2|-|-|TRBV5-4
TGTGCCAGCAGCTTGTTCGGAGTAGAAGGGGAGCTGTTTTTT
CASSLFGVEGELFF
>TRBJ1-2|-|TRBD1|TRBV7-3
TGTGCCAGCAGTGCCACAGGGGGCAACTATGGCTACACCTTC
CASSATGGNYGYTF
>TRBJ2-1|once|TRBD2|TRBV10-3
TGTGCCATCAGTGAGTCGACTAGCGGGAGCCACTACAATGAGCAGTTCTTC
CAISESTSGSHYNEQFF
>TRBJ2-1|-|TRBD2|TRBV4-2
TGTGCCAGCAGCCAAGTAGGACGGGAGGGCCGGATGGGCGAGCAGTTCTTC
CASSQVGREGRMGEQFF
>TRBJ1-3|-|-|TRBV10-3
TGTGCCATCAGTGTTCAGGGCACTGGAGACACCATATATTTT
CAISVQGTGDTIYF
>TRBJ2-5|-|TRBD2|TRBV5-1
TGCGCCAGCAGCCCCCTGGGACTAGCGGGGGGGACCCAGTACTTC
CASSPLGLAGGTQYF
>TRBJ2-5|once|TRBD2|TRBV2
TGTGCCAGCGGCGGGGGGGACGAGACCCAGTACTTC
CASGGGDETQYF
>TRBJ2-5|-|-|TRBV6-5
TGTGCCAGCAGTTACGGGAGGGGGCAAGAGACCCAGTACTTC
CASSYGRGQETQYF
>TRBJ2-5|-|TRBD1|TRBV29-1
TGCAGCGTTGAAGGTCGGGTGACAGGGGAGACCCAGTACTTC
CSVEGRVTGETQYF
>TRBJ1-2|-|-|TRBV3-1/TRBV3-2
TGTGCCAGCAGCCGCCCGGGGTATGGCTACACCTTC
CASSRPGYGYTF
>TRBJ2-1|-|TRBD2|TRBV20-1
TGCAGTGCTAGTGTGGCGGGGGGTACGAGCTCCTACAATGAGCAGTTCTTC
CSASVAGGTSSYNEQFF
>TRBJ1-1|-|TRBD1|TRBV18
TGTGCCAGCTCACCCCGGACAGGGAACACTGAAGCTTTCTTT
CASSPRTGNTEAFF
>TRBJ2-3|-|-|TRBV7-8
TGTGCCAGCAGCTTGCAGTGGGATACGCAGTATTTT
CASSLQWDTQYF
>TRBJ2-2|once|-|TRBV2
TGTGCCAGCACTTGGACTACGAACACCGGGGAGCTGTTTTTT
CASTWTTNTGELFF
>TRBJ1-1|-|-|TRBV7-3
TGTGCCAGCAGCTCCTCCGGACAGTACACTGAAGCTTTCTTT
CASSSSGQYTEAFF
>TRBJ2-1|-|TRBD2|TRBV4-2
TGTGCCAGCAGCCAAGAAGCGGGAGGACTCAATGAGCAGTTCTTC
CASSQEAGGLNEQFF
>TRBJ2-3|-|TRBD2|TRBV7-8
TGTGCCAGCAGCTCGTCCGGGACTAGCGGCACAGATACGCAGTATTTT
CASSSSGTSGTDTQYF
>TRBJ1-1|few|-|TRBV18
TGTGCCAGCTCATCCGGGGAGAACACTGAAGCTTTCTTT
CASSSGENTEAFF
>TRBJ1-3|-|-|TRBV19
TGTGCCACCACAAGGCCTCAGGGGTCTGGAAACACCATATATTTT
CATTRPQGSGNTIYF
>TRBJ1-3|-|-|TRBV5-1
TGCGCCAGCAGCTTGGGGGGACACCTAAACACCATATATTTT
CASSLGGHLNTIYF
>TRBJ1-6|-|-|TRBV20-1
TGCAGTGCTAGAGACAGGGAGGCCCTCCACTTT
CSARDREALHF
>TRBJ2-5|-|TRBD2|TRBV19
TGTGCCAGTAGTATATTAGCGGGGGATGAGACCCAGTACTTC
CASSILAGDETQYF
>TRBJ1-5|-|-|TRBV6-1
TGTGCCAGCAGTGACAGTAACAATCAGCCCCAGCATTTT
CASSDSNNQPQHF
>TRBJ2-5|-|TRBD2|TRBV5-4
TGTGCCAGCAGCTCCATGACTAGCGGGAGAGGAGAGACCCAGTACTTC
CASSSMTSGRGETQYF
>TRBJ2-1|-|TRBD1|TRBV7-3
TGTGCCAGCAGCTTAAACAGGGGGGATGAGCAGTTCTTC
CASSLNRGDEQFF
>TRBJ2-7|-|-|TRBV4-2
TGTGCCAGCAGTTCTGAGCAGCGGATCCTTTACGAGCAGTACTTC
CASSSEQRILYEQYF
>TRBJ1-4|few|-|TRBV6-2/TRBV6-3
TGTGCCAGCAGTTACGGTCAAAGGGGTGCAACTAATGAAAAACTGTTTTTT
CASSYGQRGATNEKLFF
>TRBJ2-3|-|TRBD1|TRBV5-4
TGTGCCAGCAGCAAGAGGCGGACAGGTGACACAGATACGCAGTATTTT
CASSKRRTGDTDTQYF
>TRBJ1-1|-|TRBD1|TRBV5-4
TGTGCCAGCAGCTCGGGACAGGTGAACACTGAAGCTTTCTTT
CASSSGQVNTEAFF
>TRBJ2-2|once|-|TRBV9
TGTGCCAGCAACCGACACTCGAACACCGGGGAGCTGTTTTTT
CASNRHSNTGELFF
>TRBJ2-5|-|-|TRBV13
TGTGCCAGCAGCCTCGACAGTTTAGGGACCCAGTACTTC
CASSLDSLGTQYF
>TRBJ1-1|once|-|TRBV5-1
TGCGCCAGCAGCTTGACGCAGACTGAAGCTTTCTTT
CASSLTQTEAFF
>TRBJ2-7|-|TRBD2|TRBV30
TGTGCCTGGACTATGTTAGCGGGAGGGCGGTACGAGCAGTACTTC
CAWTMLAGGRYEQYF
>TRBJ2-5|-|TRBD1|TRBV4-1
TGCGCCAGCAGCCCTGGGGACAGGGACGGGGAGACCCAGTACTTC
CASSPGDRDGETQYF
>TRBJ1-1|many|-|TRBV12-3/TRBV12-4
TGTGCCAGCAGTACCTATTCTGAAGCTTTCTTT
CASSTYSEAFF
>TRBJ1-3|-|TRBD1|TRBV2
TGTGCCAGCAGTGAAACAGGGGTAAAGAACACCATATATTTT
CASSETGVKNTIYF
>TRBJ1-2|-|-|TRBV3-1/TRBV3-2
TGTGCCAGCAGCCAAGATGCGGGAGCAGGGGGCTACACCTTC
CASSQDAGAGGYTF
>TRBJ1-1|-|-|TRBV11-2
TGTGCCAGCAGCGTAGGGAGGGGCACTGAAGCTTTCTTT
CASSVGRGTEAFF
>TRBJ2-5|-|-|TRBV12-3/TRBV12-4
TGTGCCAGTAAAGGGGGAATCGAGACCCAGTACTTC
CASKGGIETQYF
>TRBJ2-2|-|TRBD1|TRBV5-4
TGTGCCAGCAGCCCTGGAGGGGACAGGGCTCTCTCCGGGGAGCTGTTTTTT
CASSPGGDRALSGELFF
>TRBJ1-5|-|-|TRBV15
TGTGCCACCAGCAGCTCCGGGACAACCCTGCCCCAGCATTTT
CATSSSGTTLPQHF
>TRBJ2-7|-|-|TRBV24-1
TGTGCCACCAGTGGGGCAGGGTCAACCTACGAGCAGTACTTC
CATSGAGSTYEQYF
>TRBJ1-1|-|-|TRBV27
TGTGCCAGCAGTTTATCATACAGGGACACTGAAGCTTTCTTT
CASSLSYRDTEAFF
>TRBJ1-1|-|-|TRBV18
TGTGCCAGCTCAAGGAGCAAAGGCACTGAAGCTTTCTTT
CASSRSKGTEAFF
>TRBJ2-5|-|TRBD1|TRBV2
TGTGCCAGCAACCGGGACAGGACCCAAGAGACCCAGTACTTC
CASNRDRTQETQYF
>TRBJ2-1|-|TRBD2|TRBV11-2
TGTGCCAGCAGCTTAGGGGGGGGAGCGGGGCCCTCCTACAATGAGCAGTTCTTC
CASSLGGGAGPSYNEQFF
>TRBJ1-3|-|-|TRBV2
TGTGCCAGCAGCCACCCGCTTGACAGGGGAAACACCATATATTTT
CASSHPLDRGNTIYF
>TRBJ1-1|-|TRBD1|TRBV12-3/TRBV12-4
TGTGCCAGCACCAGGGGGACGAACACTGAAGCTTTCTTT
CASTRGTNTEAFF
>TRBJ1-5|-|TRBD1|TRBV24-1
TGTGCCACCAGCCCTCCCCCGGGACAGGGCGATCAGCCCCAGCATTTT
CATSPPPGQGDQPQHF
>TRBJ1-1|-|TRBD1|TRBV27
TGTGCCAGCAGTCTAGGACAGGGGGAGATCACTGAAGCTTTCTTT
CASSLGQGEITEAFF
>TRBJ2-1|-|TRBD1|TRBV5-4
TGTGCCAGCAGCTTACTGATTCTCGGGACAGGGTTGTACAATGAGCAGTTCTTC
CASSLLILGTGLYNEQFF